This TCR beta chain was identified during a study of cytomegalovirus exposure and HLA in healthy donors. Notes on this clone: Its specificity is not known.

Findings of the study overall: Per a later analysis, roughly 17,000 TCR beta sequences showed association with HLA alleles at 0.05 false discovery rate. The productive fraction for most TCR beta V segments was about 87% or about 30% in an earlier analysis.

PCR involved 60 Vbeta and 13 Jbeta primers. Here immunoSEQ multiplex PCR was the method, and the copy in TCRdb shows in-frame clones only, minus some. Seen here are 60,000 to 90,000 clones, 65% to 90% observed once, and the top ten hold approximately 19%. V lost 3 bases to trimming and J lost 6 bases; unmatched junction nucleotides: 2. Looked up from germline, CDR1 is LNHDA and CDR2 is SQIVND (reference sequence). CDR3 size: 13 residues. The receptor was derived from a man between 65 and 85 years old in good health and CMV-seropositive. The chain is built from TRBV19 and TRBJ2-4; TRBD2 aligns across 7 bases. Sample: PBMCs. CDR3 sequence: CASSIGGVNIQYF. CDR3 DNA sequence: TGTGCCAGTAGTATTGGGGGGGTAAACATTCAGTACTTC.